These 28 T cell receptor beta chains came from one sample sequenced in a study of T cell changes during pregnancy in multiple sclerosis. TCRdb keeps only in-frame clones here, not all; method: immunoSEQ multiplex PCR. The sample has roughly 30,000 clones; around 88% are singletons. The starting material was CD4+ T cells from peripheral blood mononuclear cells, obtained in the first trimester of pregnancy. The receptors were gathered from a female donor in good health, enrolled as a control in a pregnancy study.

CDR3 bases: TGTGCCAGCAGCTTAGCCCGCCCGGGGGTCGATGAGCAGTTCTTC. Translating gives CASSLARPGVDEQFF. The rearrangement uses TRBV7-6 and TRBJ2-1; possibly TRBD2 for D (6 bases). V was cut by 0 bases and J by 8 bases, with 14 bases left in between. CDR1 SGHVS and CDR2 FNYEAQ come from the germline V gene. This CDR3 spans 15 amino acids.

In its sample, this clone was seen once. The V call is TRBV5-1, the J call TRBJ2-2; D is possibly TRBD1 (6 bases). This CDR3 region has 15 residues. CDR1 and CDR2 from the germline V gene are SGHRS and YFSETQ. V lost 4 bases and J lost 6, with 16 bases in between. CDR3 amino acids: CASSPGGGVAGELFF. The CDR3 coding sequence is TGCGCCAGCAGCCCGGGTGGGGGCGTCGCCGGGGAGCTGTTTTTT. The whole variable domain, remainder taken from reference TRBV5-1 and TRBJ2-2, is KAGVTQTPRYLIKTRGQQVTLSCSPISGHRSVSWYQQTPGQGLQFLFEYFSETQRNKGNFPGRFSGRQFSNSRSEMNVSTLELGDSALYLCASSPGGGVAGELFFGEGSRLTVL.

This clone was detected once. The chain employs TRBV30 and TRBJ1-2, with a tentative D call TRBD1 (5 bases). Germline V CDR1 and CDR2: GTSNPN, SVGIG (reference sequence). Trimming took 3 bases from V and 0 from J, leaving 11 bases between them. This CDR3 region has 14 residues. CDR3 amino acids: CAWRVTGANYGYTF. CDR3 nucleotide sequence: TGTGCCTGGAGGGTCACAGGAGCTAACTATGGCTACACCTTC.

The CDR3 region is CASSKDRANEKLFF. DNA for the CDR3: TGTGCCAGCAGCAAGGACAGGGCTAATGAAAAACTGTTTTTT. The rearrangement links TRBV7-2 to TRBJ1-4; 8 nucleotides align to TRBD1. V dropped 5 bases and J dropped 3; count of bases not matched to a gene: 2. The CDR3 is 14 residues long. Germline CDR1 and CDR2: SGHTA and FQGNSA.

This chain connects TRBV7-2 to TRBJ1-1; D possibly corresponds to TRBD1 (6 bases). V dropped 3 bases and J dropped 3 bases, with 17 bases sitting between them. The CDR3 has 16 residues. Germline-derived CDR1 and CDR2 are SGHTA and FQGNSA. CDR3 in amino acids: CASSLGVRGRDTEAFF. CDR3 in DNA: TGTGCCAGCAGCTTGGGCGTCAGGGGACGGGACACTGAAGCTTTCTTT.

This rearrangement joins TRBV5-1 to TRBJ1-1; 8 bases are shared with TRBD1. In germline, CDR1 is SGHRS, CDR2 YFSETQ. V shed 3 bases, J shed 2 bases, and the junction held 6 bases outside the gene matches. The CDR3 extends over 15 amino acids. The CDR3 coding sequence is TGCGCCAGCAGCTCTACAGGGGGACGAAACACTGAAGCTTTCTTT. Its translation is CASSSTGGRNTEAFF. Using reference TRBV5-1 and TRBJ1-1 for the parts outside the CDR3, the full variable domain is KAGVTQTPRYLIKTRGQQVTLSCSPISGHRSVSWYQQTPGQGLQFLFEYFSETQRNKGNFPGRFSGRQFSNSRSEMNVSTLELGDSALYLCASSSTGGRNTEAFFGQGTRLTVV.

The chain joins TRBV7-9 to TRBJ2-2; the D is unclear. Looked up from germline, CDR1 is SEHNR and CDR2 is FQNEAQ (reference sequence). The CDR3 is 15 residues long. V dropped 5 bases and J dropped 2 bases, with 12 bases sitting between them. This CDR3 is CASSLLRANTGELFF. DNA of the CDR3: TGTGCCAGCAGCCTACTTAGAGCCAACACCGGGGAGCTGTTTTTT.

As regards this clone: The junction and the germline gene differ at one end; a read error may be behind it. The chain links TRBV14 to TRBJ2-5, with D perhaps TRBD1 (6 bases). The CDR3 has 15 residues. Germline V CDR1 and CDR2: SGHDN, FVKESK. The CDR3 sequence: CASSQELQGLETQYF. The CDR3 DNA sequence: TGTGCCAGCAGTCAAGAACTACAGGGATTGGAGACCCAGTACTTC.

The V gene is TRBV2, the J gene TRBJ2-5, with a weak D call TRBD2 (5 bases). CDR1 and CDR2 from the germline V gene are SNHLY and FYNNEI. V lost 1 base and J 4 bases, leaving 10 bases between the germline ends. There are 14 residues in the CDR3. The CDR3: CASSEGMEVETQYF. The CDR3 DNA reads TGTGCCAGCAGTGAAGGGATGGAGGTAGAGACCCAGTACTTC.

The chain employs TRBV13 and TRBJ2-7; D perhaps matches TRBD1 (9 bases). CDR3 length: 19 residues. The germline V gene has CDR1 PRHDT and CDR2 FYEKMQ (reference sequence). V dropped 6 bases and J dropped 3 bases, with 30 bases sitting between them. This chain's CDR3 is CASSPPGQGTRGGFYEQYF. Written as DNA, the CDR3 is TGTGCCAGCAGTCCCCCCGGACAGGGGACACGGGGGGGTTTCTACGAGCAGTACTTC. Supplemented by reference TRBV13 and TRBJ2-7, the full variable domain reads AAGVIQSPRHLIKEKRETATLKCYPIPRHDTVYWYQQGPGQDPQFLISFYEKMQSDKGSIPDRFSAQQFSDYHSELNMSSLELGDSALYFCASSPPGQGTRGGFYEQYFGPGTRLTVT.

The CDR3 spells CASSPWNPGNTEAFF. The CDR3 nucleotides read TGTGCCAGCAGCCCTTGGAACCCAGGGAACACTGAAGCTTTCTTT. The V call is TRBV5-4, the J call TRBJ1-1; no reliable D call. The germline V gene has CDR1 SGHNT and CDR2 YYREEE (reference sequence). This CDR3 contains 15 residues. V was pared by 4 bases and J by 1 base, with 14 bases between.

The J gene is TRBJ1-2, the V gene TRBV18; possibly TRBD1 for D (6 bases). Germline CDR1 reads KGHSH; CDR2 reads LQKENI. This CDR3 contains 16 residues. Trimming took off 5 bases at V and 1 base at J, with 17 bases between the two ends. The CDR3 nucleotides read TGTGCCAGCTCAGGGTCCAGGGGAGATTATAACTATGGCTACACCTTC. Encoded protein: CASSGSRGDYNYGYTF.

The chain has TRBV21-1 and TRBJ1-1; the table's TRBD1 call for D was not verified on the DNA. TRBV21-1 represents a pseudogene. The length of the CDR3 is 14 residues. The CDR3 region has the DNA TGTGCCAGCACCCCGACAGGGGGCAGTTCTGAAGCTTTCTTT. Protein product: CASTPTGGSSEAFF.

The CDR3 nucleotides are TGCGCCAGCAGCCAAGAGGGCCATCGGGGTAGGAATTCACCCCTCCACTTT. Protein product: CASSQEGHRGRNSPLHF. The chain combines TRBV4-3 with TRBJ1-6; unclear D gene. The CDR3 runs to 17 residues. Trimming took 0 bases from V and 7 from J, leaving 16 bases between them. Germline CDR1 and CDR2: LGHNA and YSLEER.

The rearrangement uses TRBV30 and TRBJ2-1; TRBD2 aligns across 9 bases. Germline loops: CDR1 GTSNPN, CDR2 SVGIG (reference sequence). The CDR3 runs to 15 residues. The ends lost 0 bases at V and 8 bases at J; junction bases unmatched: 8. Written as DNA, the CDR3 is TGTGCCTGGAGTGTCGGCGGGGGGGCCGCGGATGAGCAGTTCTTC. This codes for CAWSVGGGAADEQFF. Full variable domain (remainder filled in from reference TRBV30 and TRBJ2-1): SQTIHQWPATLVQPVGSPLSLECTVEGTSNPNLYWYRQAAGRGLQLLFYSVGIGQISSEVPQNLSASRPQDRQFILSSKKLLLSDSGFYLCAWSVGGGAADEQFFGPGTRLTVL.

The chain joins TRBV7-3 to TRBJ2-2, with D tentatively TRBD2 (6 bases). Per the germline V gene, CDR1 is SGHTA and CDR2 is FQGTGA. This CDR3 contains 16 residues. Trimming pared 5 bases from V and 4 bases from J, leaving 17 bases between. The CDR3 spells CASSETGTGVTGELFF. CDR3 in DNA: TGTGCCAGCAGCGAGACCGGGACGGGGGTCACCGGGGAGCTGTTTTTT.

This clone was seen a handful of times. The rearrangement uses TRBV9 and TRBJ1-1, with 8 bases matching TRBD1. The germline CDR1 and CDR2 sequences are SGDLS and YYNGEE. V dropped 0 bases and J dropped 5; count of bases not matched to a gene: 9. This CDR3 is built from 16 residues. The CDR3 here is CASSVEARGRRTEAFF. In nucleotides, the CDR3 is TGTGCCAGCAGCGTAGAGGCCAGGGGGCGGAGGACTGAAGCTTTCTTT.

The chain combines TRBV4-2 with TRBJ2-3; TRBD2 might be the D (6 bases). Trimming left V 4 bases short and J 1 base short, with 12 bases between. The CDR3 has 15 residues. Germline V gene sequence: CDR1 LGHNA, CDR2 YNFKEQ. CDR3 DNA: TGTGCCAGCAGCCCGAGGGTAGCGGGCACAGATACGCAGTATTTT. Protein product: CASSPRVAGTDTQYF.

The chain uses TRBV27 and TRBJ1-6; tentatively, D is TRBD1 (5 bases). V was cut by 7 bases and J by 9 bases, with 25 bases left in between. The length of the CDR3 is 17 residues. Germline assignment: CDR1 MNHEY and CDR2 SMNVEV (reference sequence). Written as DNA, the CDR3 is TGTGCCAGCAAGGCGGGGACGGCGGGCCGGTCGGGTTCACCCCTCCACTTT. It encodes CASKAGTAGRSGSPLHF.

This sequence joins TRBV10-3 and TRBJ1-5; D is possibly TRBD1 (6 bases). This CDR3 spans 14 amino acids. Trimming cost V 3 bases and J 4 bases, with 10 bases left between them. The germline CDR1 and CDR2 sequences are ENHRY and SYGVKD. As DNA, the CDR3 is TGTGCCATCAGTGACCAAACAGGGAATCAGCCCCAGCATTTT. Its translation is CAISDQTGNQPQHF.

This chain joins TRBV18 and TRBJ1-1, with 7 positions matching TRBD1. Per the germline V gene, CDR1 is KGHSH and CDR2 is LQKENI. The CDR3 length is 19 residues. The J segment lost 0 bases and the V segment lost 1 base, leaving 14 bases of the junction unmatched. The DNA of the CDR3 is TGTGCCAGCTCACCACGAAAGACGGCGGACAGGCCCATGAACACTGAAGCTTTCTTT. Translation: CASSPRKTADRPMNTEAFF.

J is TRBJ1-1 and V is TRBV29-1; D possibly corresponds to TRBD1 (6 bases). CDR1 and CDR2 from the germline V gene are SQVTM and ANQGSEA. The CDR3 extends over 13 amino acids. V lost 6 bases and J lost 3, with 14 bases in between. This CDR3 reads CSVSYRADTEAFF. Written as DNA, the CDR3 is TGCAGCGTGAGCTACAGGGCGGACACTGAAGCTTTCTTT.

This chain joins TRBV30 and TRBJ2-7; TRBD1 aligns across 7 bases. The CDR3 runs to 15 residues. J gave up 5 bases and V 0 bases, and 10 bases lay outside the gene matches. CDR1 is GTSNPN and CDR2 is SVGIG in the germline V gene (reference sequence). CDR3 DNA sequence: TGTGCCTGGAGTGTAGGGGGCAGGGGAATTGACGAGCAGTACTTC. It encodes CAWSVGGRGIDEQYF.

This sequence joins TRBV7-8 and TRBJ1-2, with TRBD1 matching over 9 bases. Germline trimming cut 4 bases from V and 2 bases from J; bases unmatched to any gene: 5. The CDR3 has 15 amino acids. CDR1 and CDR2 (germline): SGHVS, FQNEAQ. CDR3 in DNA: TGTGCCAGCAGCTGGGGGACAGGGTGGAACTATGGCTACACCTTC. Amino acids: CASSWGTGWNYGYTF.

This clone turned up a few times. This chain uses TRBV2 with TRBJ1-1, with no clear D. The V gene lost 8 bases and the J gene lost 6 bases, with 10 bases spanning the gap. The CDR3 has 11 residues. CDR1 is SNHLY, CDR2 FYNNEI, per germline. CDR3 in DNA: TGTGCCAGCCATACGAGGGCTGAAGCTTTCTTT. Translated, it gives CASHTRAEAFF.

V gene TRBV5-4 combines with J gene TRBJ2-5; TRBD1 matches at 7 bases. The germline gives CDR1 SGHNT, CDR2 YYREEE (reference sequence). This CDR3 is 15 amino acids long. V gave up 4 bases and J gave up 5 bases; unmatched junction bases: 11. CDR3 residues: CASSPIEGARETQYF. In DNA, the CDR3 is TGTGCCAGCAGCCCAATCGAGGGGGCGCGGGAGACCCAGTACTTC.

The CDR3 region has the DNA TGTGCCAGCAGCTCCTCGAAGGGGTCCAATCAGCCCCAGCATTTT. Translated: CASSSSKGSNQPQHF. The chain is built from TRBV7-2 and TRBJ1-5, with a possible D match to TRBD1 (5 bases). CDR3 size: 15 residues. Trimming pared 4 bases from V and 3 bases from J, leaving 13 bases between. The germline V gene has CDR1 SGHTA and CDR2 FQGNSA.

The V gene is TRBV5-1, the J gene TRBJ1-2; 8 bases map to TRBD1. The V and J ends lost 0 bases and 6 bases, in that order; junction bases with no gene match: 4. The CDR3 consists of 14 residues. Germline-derived CDR1 and CDR2 are SGHRS and YFSETQ. The CDR3 DNA sequence: TGCGCCAGCAGCTTGGCGGTGACAGGGGATGGCTACACCTTC. Translated: CASSLAVTGDGYTF.